Below are 28 T cell receptor beta chains sequenced from a single sample in a study of blood T cells in healthy people across ages. A J-beta primer mix and a sample-barcoded 5' primer were used in a second PCR of roughly 6 to 11 cycles. TCRdb reanalysed the 5' RACE reads using MiXCR and keeps one entry per CDR3 protein. The profile shows 800,000 to 1,300,000 distinct CDR3 sequences, 25% of them singletons. A further study also used this sample, focusing on T cells of mothers and their children.

Sequenced: blood. The receptor set was obtained from a girl aged 2 to 9 in good health.

The rearrangement uses TRBV6-5 and TRBJ2-3; no clear D. The CDR3 is 13 residues long. Looked up from germline, CDR1 is MNHEY and CDR2 is SVGAGI. Trimming left V 7 bases short and J 1 base short, with 9 bases between. The CDR3 region is CASIPPGTDTQYF. CDR3 nucleotide sequence: TGTGCCAGCATTCCCCCGGGCACAGATACGCAGTATTTT.

The chain carries TRBV7-2 and TRBJ2-7; unclear D gene. The CDR3 loop spans 17 amino acids. V was trimmed by 1 base and J by 0 bases, leaving 16 bases between them. Germline V CDR1 and CDR2: SGHTA, FQGNSA. CDR3 bases: TGTGCCAGCAGCTTAGGGGCAGGACGCAAGAGCTCCTACGAGCAGTACTTC. Protein: CASSLGAGRKSSYEQYF.

The DNA of the CDR3 is TGCGCCAGCAGCCAAGTCGCGGGTGAGGGTATGAAGCTCTACGAGCAGTACTTC. This gives the protein CASSQVAGEGMKLYEQYF. The chain is built from TRBV4-1 and TRBJ2-5; D might be TRBD2 (5 bases). The tail of the sequence fits TRBJ2-7 better, so the J call may be wrong. The CDR3 consists of 18 residues. Germline CDR1 reads MGHRA; CDR2 reads YSYEKL.

The J gene is TRBJ1-6, the V gene TRBV27, with D unclear. CDR1 and CDR2 from the germline V gene are MNHEY and SMNVEV (reference sequence). This CDR3 region has 13 residues. V gave up 4 bases and J gave up 8 bases, with 9 bases separating them. The CDR3 spells CASSWFADSPLHF. The CDR3 region has the DNA TGTGCCAGCAGTTGGTTTGCCGATTCACCCCTCCACTTT.

This chain uses TRBV27 with TRBJ2-3; a weak D match, TRBD1 (6 bases). The CDR3 runs to 15 residues. V lost 5 bases, J lost 3 bases, and 15 bases lay in between. CDR1 is MNHEY and CDR2 is SMNVEV in the germline V gene (reference sequence). The CDR3 sequence is CASSLEAGETDTQYF. The CDR3, as DNA: TGTGCCAGCAGTCTCGAGGCAGGGGAAACAGATACGCAGTATTTT.

The chain links TRBV10-3 to TRBJ2-1; D uncertain. CDR1 and CDR2 (germline): ENHRY, SYGVKD. V gave up 3 bases and J gave up 8 bases, with 29 bases separating them. This CDR3 has 19 amino acids. The CDR3 DNA reads TGTGCCATCAGTGACCCCGCTCGAGAGACTGGCGTCATTGGCGATGAGCAGTTCTTC. Protein product: CAISDPARETGVIGDEQFF.

The rearrangement joins TRBV29-1 to TRBJ2-2, with 7 bases lining up with TRBD1. The V segment lost 2 bases and the J segment 5 bases; nucleotides outside the gene matches: 2. Germline CDR1 and CDR2: SQVTM and ANQGSEA. CDR3 length: 13 amino acids. This chain's CDR3 is CSVERQGTGELFF. DNA for the CDR3: TGCAGCGTTGAAAGACAGGGTACCGGGGAGCTGTTTTTT.

This clonotype has ten or more counts. The J gene is TRBJ2-3, the V gene TRBV4-1; TRBD2 is a possible D gene (5 bases). Trimming stripped 0 bases from V and 2 bases from J, with 15 bases between. This CDR3 comprises 17 residues. CDR1 and CDR2 (germline): MGHRA, YSYEKL. DNA of the CDR3: TGCGCCAGCAGCCAAGATCGGCTAGCAGAGGCCACAGATACGCAGTATTTT. Translation gives CASSQDRLAEATDTQYF.

This clonotype has more than one count but fewer than ten. This chain joins TRBV7-9 and TRBJ2-5; 8 bases match TRBD1. The V gene end was trimmed by 5 bases and the J gene end by 5 bases; junction bases not matched to a gene: 7. Germline V gene lookup returns CDR1 SEHNR and CDR2 FQNEAQ (reference sequence). The CDR3 spans 14 residues. CDR3 nucleotides: TGTGCCAGCAGCCCGAAGGACAGGGCCGAGACCCAGTACTTC. Translation: CASSPKDRAETQYF. Variable domain in full (rest from reference TRBV7-9 and TRBJ2-5): DTGVSQNPRHKITKRGQNVTFRCDPISEHNRLYWYRQTLGQGPEFLTYFQNEAQLEKSRLLSDRFSAERPKGSFSTLEIQRTEQGDSAMYLCASSPKDRAETQYFGPGTRLLVL.

This sequence joins TRBV29-1 and TRBJ2-7; D uncertain. This CDR3 region has 13 residues. Trimming removed 5 bases from V and 0 bases from J, with 11 bases in between. CDR1 SQVTM and CDR2 ANQGSEA come from the germline V gene. Here the CDR3 reads CSVKRRSSYEQYF. DNA of the CDR3: TGCAGCGTTAAAAGGCGCAGCTCCTACGAGCAGTACTTC.

This clonotype appeared a few times. The chain combines TRBV3-1 with TRBJ2-7; a possible D gene is TRBD2 (5 bases). The ends were cut back, 1 base at V and 2 bases at J, with 12 bases in the middle. Per germline, CDR1 LGHDT and CDR2 YNNKEL (reference sequence). The CDR3 covers 15 residues. The CDR3 sequence: CASSQASGVAYEQYF. CDR3 nucleotide sequence: TGTGCCAGCAGCCAAGCCTCCGGGGTTGCCTACGAGCAGTACTTC.

The chain has TRBV18 and TRBJ1-2; TRBD1 matches at 7 bases. V shed 5 bases, J shed 4 bases, and the junction held 16 bases outside the gene matches. The CDR3 is made up of 17 amino acids. Germline V gives CDR1 KGHSH, CDR2 LQKENI. The DNA of the CDR3 is TGTGCCAGCTCAAAACAATCCGGGACAGATTCCTCCTATGGCTACACCTTC. This translates into CASSKQSGTDSSYGYTF.

The chain has TRBV12-5 and TRBJ1-3, with TRBD1 as a possible D gene (5 bases). V lost 2 bases, J lost 2 bases, and 13 bases lay in between. CDR3 length: 16 residues. Germline V gene data show CDR1 as LGHNT and CDR2 as FRNRAP. CDR3 coding DNA: TGTGCTAGTGGTTTGCCCACAGAGGGACCTGGAAACACCATATATTTT. This gives the protein CASGLPTEGPGNTIYF.

The chain has TRBV9 and TRBJ1-4; tentatively, D is TRBD1 (5 bases). Per the germline V gene, CDR1 is SGDLS and CDR2 is YYNGEE. The CDR3 spans 15 residues. With 4 bases removed from V and 2 bases from J, the gap between germline ends came to 12 bases. CDR3 in amino acids: CASSLDGATNEKLFF. The CDR3 DNA sequence: TGTGCCAGCAGCCTGGACGGGGCTACTAATGAAAAACTGTTTTTT. Filled out from reference TRBV9 and TRBJ1-4, the complete variable domain reads DSGVTQTPKHLITATGQRVTLRCSPRSGDLSVYWYQQSLDQGLQFLIQYYNGEERAKGNILERFSAQQFPDLHSELNLSSLELGDSALYFCASSLDGATNEKLFFGSGTQLSVL.

This clonotype turned up a few times. The chain uses TRBV25-1 and TRBJ1-2, with a possible D match to TRBD1 (6 bases). The CDR3 runs 17 residues. The germline CDR1 and CDR2 sequences are MGHDK and SYGVNS. Trimming cost V 3 bases and J 2 bases, with 19 bases left between them. CDR3 residues: CASSELYGTLENYGYTF. As DNA, the CDR3 is TGTGCCAGCAGTGAGTTATACGGGACACTGGAAAACTATGGCTACACCTTC.

In this sample, this clonotype turned up a few times. The J gene is TRBJ2-5, the V gene TRBV4-1; 8 bases line up with TRBD2. Trimming removed 1 base from V and 1 base from J; junction bases left unmatched: 11. The CDR3 sequence is 18 residues long. CDR1 is MGHRA, CDR2 YSYEKL, per germline. The CDR3 spells CASSQVLAGGGIQETQYF. Written as DNA, the CDR3 is TGCGCCAGCAGCCAAGTCTTGGCGGGAGGAGGGATCCAAGAGACCCAGTACTTC.

This clonotype was counted only a few times. The V and J genes are TRBV4-3 and TRBJ1-6, with D perhaps TRBD1 (6 bases). Trimming left V 1 base short and J 7 bases short, with 8 bases between. The CDR3 runs 14 residues. Germline lookup yields CDR1 LGHNA and CDR2 YSLEER. CDR3 DNA sequence: TGCGCCAGCAGCCAAGGGGGGGCGAATTCACCCCTCCACTTT. Translating it yields CASSQGGANSPLHF.

CDR3 sequence: CASSDLRGITGNTIYF. The CDR3 nucleotides are TGTGCCAGCAGCGACCTTCGCGGGATCACTGGAAACACCATATATTTT. The chain uses TRBV7-8 and TRBJ1-3; D call uncertain. Between the trimmed V and J ends, which lost 5 bases and 2 bases, there was a span of 16 bases. The CDR3 runs 16 residues. Germline assignment: CDR1 SGHVS and CDR2 FQNEAQ.

The chain recombines TRBV11-2 with TRBJ1-5; D unresolved. V lost 3 bases and J 3 bases, leaving 6 bases between the germline ends. There are 13 residues in the CDR3. CDR1 is SGHAT and CDR2 is FQNNGV in the germline V gene. CDR3: CASSLPLNQPQHF. The CDR3 region has the DNA TGTGCCAGCAGCTTGCCCCTCAATCAGCCCCAGCATTTT.

This clonotype was seen more than once but under ten times. The J gene is TRBJ1-2, the V gene TRBV10-3; 7 bases fit TRBD1. Losses at the gene ends were 7 bases for V and 4 bases for J; bases not matched to a gene: 6. CDR1 ENHRY and CDR2 SYGVKD come from the germline V gene. The CDR3 consists of 13 residues. CDR3 residues: CAITRQGSYGYTF. DNA of the CDR3: TGTGCCATCACCAGACAGGGAAGCTATGGCTACACCTTC.

The CDR3 DNA reads as TGTGCCAGCAGCTCCGAGGGGGTGGGACTAGCGGGACACACCGGGGAGCTGTTTTTT. It codes for CASSSEGVGLAGHTGELFF. The chain recombines TRBV7-2 with TRBJ2-2; 13 nucleotides align to TRBD2. This CDR3 spans 19 amino acids. The germline V gene encodes CDR1 SGHTA and CDR2 FQGNSA. V was pared by 4 bases and J by 3 bases, with 11 bases of the junction left unmatched.

The chain joins TRBV2 to TRBJ2-3, with no clear D. This CDR3 contains 13 residues. CDR1 is SNHLY and CDR2 is FYNNEI in the germline V gene. V lost 4 bases, J lost 5 bases, and 10 bases lay in between. CDR3 residues: CASSAAREDTQYF. DNA of the CDR3: TGTGCCAGCAGTGCTGCACGAGAAGATACGCAGTATTTT.

This chain connects TRBV12-5 to TRBJ2-3, with D hard to call. The CDR3 covers 14 residues. Germline V gives CDR1 LGHNT, CDR2 FRNRAP. V lost 6 bases to trimming and J lost 4 bases, with 14 bases between them. CDR3 DNA: TGTGCTAGTGGCCATTCCGGTAAAGCAGATACGCAGTATTTT. Protein product: CASGHSGKADTQYF.

The chain recombines TRBV4-1 with TRBJ2-3; D assignment may be TRBD1 or TRBD2 (5 bases each). Germline V gene lookup returns CDR1 MGHRA and CDR2 YSYEKL. The CDR3 has 16 amino acids. V lost 1 base, J lost 3 bases, and 14 bases lay in between. The CDR3 sequence is CASSQVEAGWTDTQYF. The CDR3 DNA reads TGCGCCAGCAGCCAAGTGGAGGCAGGGTGGACAGATACGCAGTATTTT.

This clonotype appeared a few times. The rearrangement joins TRBV7-3 to TRBJ2-5, with 7 bases that match TRBD1. Germline CDR1 is SGHTA and CDR2 is FQGTGA. V shed 1 base and J 0 bases; nucleotides not matched to a gene: 8. The CDR3 runs 17 residues. CDR3 region: CASSLKGKGANQETQYF. The CDR3 nucleotides are TGTGCCAGCAGCTTAAAAGGGAAGGGGGCCAACCAAGAGACCCAGTACTTC.

This clonotype was counted between two and nine times. V usage is TRBV21-1 and J usage is TRBJ2-3. TRBV21-1 is listed as a pseudogene. The CDR3 covers 16 residues. The CDR3 reads CASSIRHPLGTDTQYF. The DNA of the CDR3 is TGTGCCAGCAGCATAAGACACCCACTTGGTACAGATACGCAGTATTTT.

V is TRBV11-2 and J is TRBJ2-5, with TRBD2 matching over 9 bases. V shed 3 bases and J 2 bases; nucleotides not matched to a gene: 7. Germline V lookup: CDR1 SGHAT, CDR2 FQNNGV. This CDR3 is 16 amino acids long. The CDR3 coding sequence is TGTGCCAGCAGCTTGAGGACTAGCGCCGGACAAGAGACCCAGTACTTC. Protein sequence: CASSLRTSAGQETQYF.

The CDR3 is CASSLGPGHENTEAFF. The CDR3 nucleotides are TGTGCCAGCAGCTTAGGACCGGGACACGAGAACACTGAAGCTTTCTTT. The gene calls are TRBV7-6 and TRBJ1-1; TRBD1 is a possible D gene (6 bases). V was cut by 1 base and J by 1 base, with 13 bases left in between. Germline CDR1 is SGHVS and CDR2 is FNYEAQ. The CDR3 has 16 amino acids.